Each of the 19 T cell receptor beta chains below was sequenced from the same sample in a study of shared clonotypes between healthy human individuals. Naive CD8 cells lacked CD45RO and underwent positive selection for CCR7, leaving out terminally differentiated effector memory CD45RA+ cells. The assay was immunoSEQ multiplex PCR, and TCRdb's table has in-frame clones only and misses some. Of almost 700,000 clones listed, about 92% were seen once; the top ten hold about 24%. The sample was naive CD8+ T cells sorted from blood. The source of these receptors is a man in his thirties or forties in good health.

The chain joins TRBV6-5 to TRBJ2-7; tentatively, D is TRBD1 (6 bases). Germline lookup yields CDR1 MNHEY and CDR2 SVGAGI. Trimming removed 6 bases from V and 2 bases from J, with 14 bases in between. The CDR3 is made up of 14 amino acids. CDR3 nucleotides: TGTGCCAGCAGCCTGGACAGCGCTACCTACGAGCAGTACTTC. Residues: CASSLDSATYEQYF.

V gene TRBV7-8 combines with J gene TRBJ2-1; D uncertain. V was cut by 0 bases and J by 6 bases, with 15 bases left in between. The germline CDR1 and CDR2 sequences are SGHVS and FQNEAQ. The CDR3 is made up of 16 amino acids. CDR3 nucleotide sequence: TGTGCCAGCAGCTTAGCGAAAGCTAGTTGGGTCAATGAGCAGTTCTTC. This codes for CASSLAKASWVNEQFF.

The rearrangement links TRBV28 to TRBJ2-7; a possible D gene is TRBD2 (5 bases). V was trimmed by 7 bases and J by 2 bases, leaving 18 bases between them. This CDR3 has 15 residues. In germline, CDR1 is MDHEN, CDR2 SYDVKM. Here the CDR3 reads CASTPLEGEAYEQYF. The CDR3 nucleotides read TGTGCCAGCACCCCGCTTGAGGGAGAAGCCTACGAGCAGTACTTC.

This clone was seen more than once but under ten times. The CDR3 bases are TGTGCCAGCAGTTTATCAGGGTCCGATGAAAAACTGTTTTTT. Translation gives CASSLSGSDEKLFF. The V gene is TRBV28, the J gene TRBJ1-4; TRBD1 is a possible D gene (5 bases). Trimming cost V 1 base and J 6 bases, with 9 bases left between them. Germline V gene lookup returns CDR1 MDHEN and CDR2 SYDVKM. The CDR3 is 14 amino acids.

The V gene is TRBV18, the J gene TRBJ2-2; no reliable D call. The CDR3 spans 15 residues. Per germline, CDR1 KGHSH and CDR2 LQKENI. Trimming stripped 3 bases from V and 0 bases from J, with 8 bases between. The CDR3 bases are TGTGCCAGCTCACCGTCGGCTACGAACACCGGGGAGCTGTTTTTT. The encoded protein is CASSPSATNTGELFF.

This chain connects TRBV28 to TRBJ2-1; the D gene is possibly TRBD1 (6 bases). Deletions cut 2 bases from V and 5 bases from J, with 25 bases between. This CDR3 comprises 19 residues. Germline CDR1 reads MDHEN; CDR2 reads SYDVKM. CDR3 sequence: CASSLPALQGMEAHNEQFF. CDR3 sequence (DNA): TGTGCCAGCAGTTTACCCGCGCTACAGGGAATGGAGGCCCACAATGAGCAGTTCTTC.

This chain joins TRBV14 and TRBJ2-7; 9 positions agree with TRBD1. The germline gives CDR1 SGHDN, CDR2 FVKESK. The CDR3 loop spans 17 amino acids. Trimming cost V 4 bases and J 5 bases; bases outside gene matches: 15. The CDR3 loop is CASSPLGPGQGPDEQYF. For the CDR3, the DNA is TGTGCCAGCAGCCCCCTCGGGCCGGGACAGGGACCAGACGAGCAGTACTTC.

V is TRBV4-3 and J is TRBJ1-5; no clear D gene. V shed 4 bases and J shed 2 bases, with 15 bases lying between them. The CDR3 contains 16 residues. The germline CDR1 and CDR2 sequences are LGHNA and YSLEER. The CDR3 loop is CASSPNPYNGNQPQHF. In nucleotides, the CDR3 is TGCGCCAGCAGCCCCAACCCATATAATGGCAATCAGCCCCAGCATTTT.

This clone appeared once. The chain carries TRBV7-9 and TRBJ2-7; no clear D. This CDR3 region has 13 residues. Trimming shortened V by 5 bases and J by 2 bases, and 10 bases separated the two germline ends. Germline V CDR1 and CDR2: SEHNR, FQNEAQ (reference sequence). The CDR3 sequence: CASSQQRAYEQYF. CDR3 bases: TGTGCCAGCAGCCAACAGAGAGCCTACGAGCAGTACTTC.

The V call is TRBV11-1, the J call TRBJ2-1; the match to TRBD2 covers 8 bases. Per the germline V gene, CDR1 is SGHAT and CDR2 is FQDESV (reference sequence). V lost 4 bases and J lost 2; bases outside the gene matches: 4. The CDR3 is made up of 15 amino acids. CDR3 in amino acids: CASSSREGTYNEQFF. The CDR3 coding sequence is TGTGCCAGCAGCTCCCGGGAGGGTACCTACAATGAGCAGTTCTTC.

This clone occurred once. V and J are TRBV7-8 and TRBJ1-5; D may be TRBD1 (5 bases). V lost 1 base to trimming and J lost 7 bases, with 14 bases between them. CDR3 length: 15 residues. Germline loops: CDR1 SGHVS, CDR2 FQNEAQ. CDR3 protein: CASSLEIGVNQPQHF. The CDR3 DNA reads TGTGCCAGCAGCTTAGAGATAGGGGTAAACCAGCCCCAGCATTTT.

The chain is built from TRBV4-1 and TRBJ1-4; 8 bases align to TRBD1. Germline V gene lookup returns CDR1 MGHRA and CDR2 YSYEKL. The length of the CDR3 is 15 residues. The trim removed 2 bases at V and 7 bases at J, leaving 6 bases unmatched. The CDR3 reads CASSQWDRSGEKLFF. The CDR3 DNA follows: TGCGCCAGCAGCCAATGGGACAGGAGTGGTGAAAAACTGTTTTTT.

This chain uses TRBV2 with TRBJ2-5; 7 bases are a match to TRBD2. V lost 5 bases, J lost 3 bases, and 9 bases stayed unmatched. The germline V gene has CDR1 SNHLY and CDR2 FYNNEI. This CDR3 has 15 residues. In DNA form, the CDR3 reads TGTGCCAGCAGTCCTGGGGCTAGCGGAGAAGAGACCCAGTACTTC. Amino acid sequence: CASSPGASGEETQYF.

The chain recombines TRBV27 with TRBJ2-5; 7 bases agree with TRBD2. The CDR3 extends over 12 amino acids. V trimming: 6 bases; J trimming: 4 bases; junction bases outside the gene matches: 2. Germline lookup yields CDR1 MNHEY and CDR2 SMNVEV (reference sequence). The CDR3 loop reads CASSLAGETQYF. In DNA, the CDR3 is TGTGCCAGCAGCTTAGCGGGAGAGACCCAGTACTTC.

The V gene is TRBV4-1, the J gene TRBJ2-7; 9 positions match TRBD1. V shed 5 bases and J 3 bases; nucleotides not matched to a gene: 5. The CDR3 loop spans 14 amino acids. Germline V gives CDR1 MGHRA, CDR2 YSYEKL. The CDR3 DNA follows: TGCGCCAGCAGCTCGGACAGGGGAGACTACGAGCAGTACTTC. It specifies CASSSDRGDYEQYF.

This chain uses TRBV7-8 with TRBJ2-7; 9 bases agree with TRBD2. This CDR3 comprises 15 residues. Per the germline V gene, CDR1 is SGHVS and CDR2 is FQNEAQ. The V and J ends lost 5 bases and 3 bases, in that order; junction bases with no gene match: 8. CDR3 amino acids: CASSPLASGNYEQYF. CDR3 nucleotide sequence: TGTGCCAGCAGCCCCCTGGCTAGCGGGAACTACGAGCAGTACTTC.

CDR3 protein: CASSLGGAGEAFF. CDR3 nucleotide sequence: TGTGCCAGCAGCTTAGGAGGGGCAGGTGAAGCTTTCTTT. The chain links TRBV7-9 to TRBJ1-1, with a possible D match to TRBD1 (5 bases). Germline values: CDR1 SEHNR, CDR2 FQNEAQ (reference sequence). The CDR3 sequence is 13 residues long. The ends were cut back, 1 base at V and 7 bases at J, with 10 bases in the middle.

The rearrangement joins TRBV5-1 to TRBJ2-3; D is perhaps TRBD2 (6 bases). Between the trimmed V and J ends, which lost 0 bases and 2 bases, there was a span of 13 bases. Germline V gene data show CDR1 as SGHRS and CDR2 as YFSETQ. The CDR3 length is 16 residues. The CDR3 region has the DNA TGCGCCAGCAGCTTGGGCCGGGAGTACTACACAGATACGCAGTATTTT. Encoded protein: CASSLGREYYTDTQYF.

The genes are TRBV7-9 and TRBJ2-3; 10 bases match TRBD1. CDR3 size: 18 residues. Trimming at V came to 1 base and at J to 4 bases, leaving 11 bases not matched to a gene. Germline V gene lookup returns CDR1 SEHNR and CDR2 FQNEAQ (reference sequence). The chain's CDR3 is CASSLGARGQGKADTQYF. The CDR3 nucleotides read TGTGCCAGCAGCTTAGGGGCCCGGGGACAGGGGAAGGCAGATACGCAGTATTTT.